One and the same sample provided the 6 T cell receptor beta chains below, sequenced in a study of blood T cell repertoires in COVID-19. TCRdb keeps only in-frame clones here, not all; method: immunoSEQ multiplex PCR. This sample has some 58,000 clones, with 80% to 90% found just once. Sequencing input: peripheral blood. Receptors originate from a man aged 40-50 years with acute or convalescent COVID-19.

V and J are TRBV11-3 and TRBJ1-6; D not resolved. Trimming took off 2 bases at V and 9 bases at J, with 14 bases between the two ends. The CDR3 contains 15 residues. Per the germline V gene, CDR1 is SGHNT and CDR2 is YENEEA. CDR3 protein: CASSLWSSGSSPLHF. The CDR3 DNA is TGTGCCAGCAGCTTATGGTCGTCGGGGAGTTCACCCCTCCACTTT.

J is TRBJ2-3 and V is TRBV6-4; D not resolved. Germline CDR1 reads MRHNA; CDR2 reads SNTAGT. V was trimmed by 0 bases and J by 0 bases, leaving 7 bases between them. CDR3 length equals 15 residues. The CDR3 reads CASSDSSRSTDTQYF. In DNA form, the CDR3 reads TGTGCCAGCAGTGACTCATCCAGGAGCACAGATACGCAGTATTTT.

The V and J genes are TRBV3-1 (or the pseudogene TRBV3-2) and TRBJ1-1, with D possibly being TRBD1 (5 bases). From germline, CDR1 is LGHDT and CDR2 YNNKEL (reference sequence). V lost 3 bases and J 1 base, leaving 9 bases between the germline ends. There are 14 residues in the CDR3. The CDR3 spells CASSHWGGNTEAFF. In DNA form, the CDR3 reads TGTGCCAGCAGCCATTGGGGGGGGAACACTGAAGCTTTCTTT.

Within the sample, this clone is medium-sized. The chain carries TRBV4-1 and TRBJ2-7; 8 bases align to TRBD2. Per germline, CDR1 MGHRA and CDR2 YSYEKL. The CDR3 totals 15 residues. The V and J ends lost 0 bases and 4 bases, in that order; junction bases with no gene match: 5. The CDR3 loop is CASSQDGASGYEQYF. DNA for the CDR3: TGCGCCAGCAGCCAAGATGGGGCTAGCGGGTACGAGCAGTACTTC.

The chain combines TRBV7-9 with TRBJ1-2; 7 bases agree with TRBD1. Germline CDR1 and CDR2: SEHNR and FQNEAQ (reference sequence). The V gene end was trimmed by 4 bases and the J gene end by 7 bases; junction bases not matched to a gene: 15. The CDR3 has 16 amino acids. Here the CDR3 DNA reads TGTGCCAGCAGCTCCCCGGGACAGATAACCTCCTCTGGCTACACCTTC. Amino acids: CASSSPGQITSSGYTF.

V usage is TRBV12-5 and J usage is TRBJ1-1; possible D gene TRBD1, 6 bases. CDR3 length: 12 residues. The V end lost 9 bases, the J end lost 8 bases, and 16 bases lay between the germline ends. CDR1 LGHNT and CDR2 FRNRAP come from the germline V gene. This CDR3 is CASGRVDREAFF. The CDR3 nucleotides are TGTGCTAGCGGTAGGGTGGACAGAGAAGCTTTCTTT.